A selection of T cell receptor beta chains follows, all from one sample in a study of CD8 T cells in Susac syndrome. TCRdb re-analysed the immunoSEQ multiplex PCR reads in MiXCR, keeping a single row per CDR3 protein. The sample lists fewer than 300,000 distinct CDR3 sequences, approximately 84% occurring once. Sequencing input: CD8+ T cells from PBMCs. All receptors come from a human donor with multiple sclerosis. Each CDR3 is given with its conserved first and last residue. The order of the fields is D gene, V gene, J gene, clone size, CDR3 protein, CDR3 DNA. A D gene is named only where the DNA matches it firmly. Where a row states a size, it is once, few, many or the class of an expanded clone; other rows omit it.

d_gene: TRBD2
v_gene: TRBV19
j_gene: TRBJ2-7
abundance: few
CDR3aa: CASKLAGISYEQYF
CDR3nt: TGTGCCAGTAAACTAGCGGGTATCTCCTACGAGCAGTACTTC

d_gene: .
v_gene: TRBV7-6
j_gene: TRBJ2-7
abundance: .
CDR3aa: CASSSRLVYEQYF
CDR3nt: TGTGCCAGCAGCTCGAGACTGGTTTACGAGCAGTACTTC

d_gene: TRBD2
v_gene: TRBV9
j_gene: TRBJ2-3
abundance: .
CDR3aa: CASSAGLAGATDTQYF
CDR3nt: TGTGCCAGCAGCGCGGGACTAGCGGGAGCCACAGATACGCAGTATTTT

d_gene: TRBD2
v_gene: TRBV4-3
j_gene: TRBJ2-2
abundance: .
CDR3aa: CASSQPGLASGELFF
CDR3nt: TGCGCCAGCAGCCAACCGGGACTAGCGTCCGGGGAGCTGTTTTTT

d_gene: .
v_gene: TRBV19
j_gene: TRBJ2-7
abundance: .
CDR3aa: CASSIGSYVQYF
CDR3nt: TGTGCCAGTAGTATAGGCTCCTACGTGCAGTACTTC

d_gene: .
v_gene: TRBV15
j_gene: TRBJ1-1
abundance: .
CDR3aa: CATSRGGYTEAFF
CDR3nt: TGTGCCACCAGCAGAGGCGGTTACACTGAAGCTTTCTTT

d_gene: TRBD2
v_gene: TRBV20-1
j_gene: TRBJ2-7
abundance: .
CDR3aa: CSARPTSSGSSYEQYF
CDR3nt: TGCAGTGCTAGACCAACTTCTAGCGGGAGCTCCTACGAGCAGTACTTC

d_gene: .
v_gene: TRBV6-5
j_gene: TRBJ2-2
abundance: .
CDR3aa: CASSYSWEQAGELFF
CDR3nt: TGTGCCAGCAGTTACTCGTGGGAGCAAGCCGGGGAGCTGTTTTTT

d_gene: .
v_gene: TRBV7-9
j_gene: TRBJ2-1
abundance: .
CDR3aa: CASSLAPLSDQYQNEQFF
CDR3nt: TGTGCCAGCAGCTTAGCTCCCCTATCGGACCAGTACCAAAATGAGCAGTTCTTC

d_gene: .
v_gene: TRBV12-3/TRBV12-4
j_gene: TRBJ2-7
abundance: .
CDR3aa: CASSPSPNSYEQYF
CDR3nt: TGTGCCAGCAGCCCCTCGCCCAACTCCTACGAGCAGTACTTC

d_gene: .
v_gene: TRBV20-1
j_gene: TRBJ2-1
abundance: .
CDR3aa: CSARVVSEQFF
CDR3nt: TGCAGTGCTAGAGTAGTAAGTGAGCAGTTCTTC

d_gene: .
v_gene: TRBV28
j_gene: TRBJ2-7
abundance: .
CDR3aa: CASMHREAAHEQYF
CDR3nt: TGTGCCAGCATGCACAGGGAAGCCGCCCACGAGCAGTACTTC

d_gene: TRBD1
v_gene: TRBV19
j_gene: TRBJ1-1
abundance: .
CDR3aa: CASSSRWYRGRSTEAFF
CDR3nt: TGTGCCAGTAGTTCCCGTTGGTACAGGGGGCGTTCCACTGAAGCTTTCTTT

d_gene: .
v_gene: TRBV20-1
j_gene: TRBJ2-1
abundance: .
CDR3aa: CSARDWSGVMNEQFF
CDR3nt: TGCAGTGCTAGAGATTGGTCAGGGGTCATGAATGAGCAGTTCTTC

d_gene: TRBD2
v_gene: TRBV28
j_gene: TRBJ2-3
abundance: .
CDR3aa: CASSLSFTGTSPTDTQYF
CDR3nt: TGTGCCAGCAGTTTATCTTTCACCGGGACTAGCCCCACAGATACGCAGTATTTT

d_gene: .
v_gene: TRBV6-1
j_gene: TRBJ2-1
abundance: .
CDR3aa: CASSEREARREQFF
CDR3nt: TGTGCCAGCAGTGAGAGGGAGGCCCGACGCGAGCAGTTCTTC

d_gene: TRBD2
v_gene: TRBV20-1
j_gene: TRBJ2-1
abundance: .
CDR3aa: CSARDPSGSSYEQFF
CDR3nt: TGCAGTGCTAGAGATCCAAGCGGGAGTAGCTATGAGCAGTTCTTC

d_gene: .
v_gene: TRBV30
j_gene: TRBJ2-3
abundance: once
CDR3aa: CAWSLTGGRGDTQYF
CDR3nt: TGTGCCTGGAGTCTCACGGGGGGAAGGGGGGATACGCAGTATTTT

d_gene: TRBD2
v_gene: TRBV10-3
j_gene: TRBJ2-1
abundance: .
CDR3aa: CASLAGAENEQFF
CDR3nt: TGTGCCTCCCTGGCGGGAGCAGAGAATGAGCAGTTCTTC

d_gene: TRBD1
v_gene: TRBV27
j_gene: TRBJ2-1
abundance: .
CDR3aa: CASSLGQGHHEQFF
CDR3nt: TGTGCCAGCAGTTTGGGACAGGGACATCATGAGCAGTTCTTC

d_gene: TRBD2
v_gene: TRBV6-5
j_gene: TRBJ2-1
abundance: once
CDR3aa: CASSYSSLAGALLEWGEQFF
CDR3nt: TGTGCCAGCAGTTACTCCTCACTAGCGGGAGCTCTTTTGGAGTGGGGTGAGCAGTTCTTC

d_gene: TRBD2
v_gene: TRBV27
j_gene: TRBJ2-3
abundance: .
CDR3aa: CASSSTSGEFTDTQYF
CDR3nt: TGTGCCAGCAGTTCCACCAGCGGGGAATTCACAGATACGCAGTATTTT